This record looks at one TCR beta chain sequence and its context. The target antigen is unknown. The record originates from a study of blood T cells in healthy people across ages. Across the whole study: About one barcoded beta molecule per two T cells was captured by template switching.

Findings and limits, study-wide: Roughly linear declines in TCR beta diversity per million T cells occurred with age.

There are 17 residues in the CDR3. For the second PCR, which ran for roughly 7 to 11 cycles, a sample-barcoded 5' primer and a J-beta primer mix were used. MiXCR, run by TCRdb on the 5' RACE reads, gives a single entry per CDR3 protein. The table includes over 600,000 distinct CDR3 sequences, just over 55% detected once. The chain employs TRBV21-1 and TRBJ2-3; the table's TRBD2 call for D was not verified on the DNA. TRBV21-1 represents a pseudogene. The sample comprised blood. This receptor was obtained from a man aged 35 to 55 in good health. CDR3 amino acids: CASSKLAGLGLTDTQYF. CDR3 bases: TGTGCCAGCAGCAAACTAGCGGGGTTGGGGCTTACAGATACGCAGTATTTT.